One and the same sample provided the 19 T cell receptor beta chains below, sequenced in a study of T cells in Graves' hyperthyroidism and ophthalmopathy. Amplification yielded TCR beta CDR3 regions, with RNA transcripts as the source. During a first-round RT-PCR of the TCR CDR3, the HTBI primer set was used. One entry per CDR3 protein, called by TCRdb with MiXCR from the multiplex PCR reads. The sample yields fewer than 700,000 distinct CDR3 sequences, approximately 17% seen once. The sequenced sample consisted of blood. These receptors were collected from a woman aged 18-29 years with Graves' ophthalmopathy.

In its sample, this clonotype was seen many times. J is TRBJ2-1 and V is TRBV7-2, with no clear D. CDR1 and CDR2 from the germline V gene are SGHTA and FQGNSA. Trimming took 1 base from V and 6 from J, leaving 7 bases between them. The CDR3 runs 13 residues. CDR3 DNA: TGTGCCAGCAGCTTAGGGCTCTTCAATGAGCAGTTCTTC. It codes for CASSLGLFNEQFF. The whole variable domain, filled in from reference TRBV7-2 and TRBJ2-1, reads GAGVSQSPSNKVTEKGKDVELRCDPISGHTALYWYRQSLGQGLEFLIYFQGNSAPDKSGLPSDRFSAERTGGSVSTLTIQRTQQEDSAVYLCASSLGLFNEQFFGPGTRLTVL.

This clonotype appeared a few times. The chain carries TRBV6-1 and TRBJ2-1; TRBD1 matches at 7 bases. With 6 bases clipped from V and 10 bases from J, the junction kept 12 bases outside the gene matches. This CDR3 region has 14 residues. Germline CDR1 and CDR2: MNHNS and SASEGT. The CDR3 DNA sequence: TGTGCCAGCAGCCCCTGGGACAGCGAGAGGGAGCAGTTCTTC. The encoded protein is CASSPWDSEREQFF.

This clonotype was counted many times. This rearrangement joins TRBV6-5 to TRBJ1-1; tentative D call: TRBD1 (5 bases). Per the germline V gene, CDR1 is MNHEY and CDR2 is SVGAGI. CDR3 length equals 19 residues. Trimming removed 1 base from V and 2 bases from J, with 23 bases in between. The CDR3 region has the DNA TGTGCCAGCAGTTACTTCACTCCCGCTGCGGGGGAGGGAAACACTGAAGCTTTCTTT. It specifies CASSYFTPAAGEGNTEAFF.

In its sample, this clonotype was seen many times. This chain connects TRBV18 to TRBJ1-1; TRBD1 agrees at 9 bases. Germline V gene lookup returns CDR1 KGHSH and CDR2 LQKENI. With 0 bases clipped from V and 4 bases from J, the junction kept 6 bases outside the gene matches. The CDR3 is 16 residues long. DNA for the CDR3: TGTGCCAGCTCACCACCGGGACAGGGCAGGGGCACTGAAGCTTTCTTT. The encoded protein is CASSPPGQGRGTEAFF. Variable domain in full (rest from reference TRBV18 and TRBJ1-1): NAGVMQNPRHLVRRRGQEARLRCSPMKGHSHVYWYRQLPEEGLKFMVYLQKENIIDESGMPKERFSAEFPKEGPSILRIQQVVRGDSAAYFCASSPPGQGRGTEAFFGQGTRLTVV.

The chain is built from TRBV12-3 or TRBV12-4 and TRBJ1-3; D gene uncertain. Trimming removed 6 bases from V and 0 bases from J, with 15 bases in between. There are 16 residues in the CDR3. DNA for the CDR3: TGTGCCAGCAGCCCTTTACAGCTCAGCTCTGGAAACACCATATATTTT. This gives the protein CASSPLQLSSGNTIYF.

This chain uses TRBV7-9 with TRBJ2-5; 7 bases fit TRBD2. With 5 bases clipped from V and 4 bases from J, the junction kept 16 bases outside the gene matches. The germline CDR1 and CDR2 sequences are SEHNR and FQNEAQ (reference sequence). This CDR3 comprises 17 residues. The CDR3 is CASSSEDRLADRETQYF. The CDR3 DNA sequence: TGTGCCAGCAGCAGCGAGGATCGACTAGCAGACCGAGAGACCCAGTACTTC.

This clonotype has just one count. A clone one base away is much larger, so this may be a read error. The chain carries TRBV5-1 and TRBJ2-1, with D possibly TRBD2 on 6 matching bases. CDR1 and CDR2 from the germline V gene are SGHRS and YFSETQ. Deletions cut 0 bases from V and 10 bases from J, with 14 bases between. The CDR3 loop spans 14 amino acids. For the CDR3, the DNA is TGCGCCAGCAGCTTGGGGGGGGTCTCCGAAGAGCAGTTCTTC. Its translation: CASSLGGVSEEQFF. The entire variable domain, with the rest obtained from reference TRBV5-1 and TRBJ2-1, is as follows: KAGVTQTPRYLIKTRGQQVTLSCSPISGHRSVSWYQQTPGQGLQFLFEYFSETQRNKGNFPGRFSGRQFSNSRSEMNVSTLELGDSALYLCASSLGGVSEEQFFGPGTRLTVL.

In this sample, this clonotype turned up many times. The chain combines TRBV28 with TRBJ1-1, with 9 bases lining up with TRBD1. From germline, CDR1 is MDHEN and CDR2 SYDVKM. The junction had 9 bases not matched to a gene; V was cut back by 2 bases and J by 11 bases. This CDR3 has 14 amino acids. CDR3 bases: TGTGCCAGCAGTTTAGTCCGGGACAGGGTGAGGGCTTTCTTT. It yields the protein CASSLVRDRVRAFF. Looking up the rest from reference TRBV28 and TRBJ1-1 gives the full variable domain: DVKVTQSSRYLVKRTGEKVFLECVQDMDHENMFWYRQDPGLGLRLIYFSYDVKMKEKGDIPEGYSVSREKKERFSLILESASTNQTSMYLCASSLVRDRVRAFFGQGTRLTVV.

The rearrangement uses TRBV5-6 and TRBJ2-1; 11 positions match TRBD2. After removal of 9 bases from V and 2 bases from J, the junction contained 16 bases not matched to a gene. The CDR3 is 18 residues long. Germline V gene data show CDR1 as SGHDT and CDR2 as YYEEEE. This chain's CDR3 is CAIVGGLAGGRPYNEQFF. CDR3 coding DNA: TGTGCCATCGTGGGGGGGCTAGCGGGAGGAAGACCCTACAATGAGCAGTTCTTC.

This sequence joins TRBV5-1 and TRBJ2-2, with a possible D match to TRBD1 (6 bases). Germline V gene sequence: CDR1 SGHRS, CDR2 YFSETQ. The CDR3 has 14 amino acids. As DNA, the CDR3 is TGCCGGACAGCAGAATATACGAACACCGGGGAGCTGTTTTTT. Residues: CRTAEYTNTGELFF.

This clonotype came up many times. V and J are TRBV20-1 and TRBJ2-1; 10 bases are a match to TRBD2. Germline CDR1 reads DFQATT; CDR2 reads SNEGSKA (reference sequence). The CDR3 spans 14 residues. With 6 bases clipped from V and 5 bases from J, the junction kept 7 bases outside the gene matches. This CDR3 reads CSAVSGRVNNEQFF. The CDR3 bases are TGCAGTGCCGTAAGCGGGAGGGTTAACAATGAGCAGTTCTTC.

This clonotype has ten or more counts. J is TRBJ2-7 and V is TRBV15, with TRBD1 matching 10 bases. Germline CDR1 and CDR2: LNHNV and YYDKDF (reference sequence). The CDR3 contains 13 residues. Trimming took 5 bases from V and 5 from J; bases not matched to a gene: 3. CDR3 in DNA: TGTGCCACCAGCGAGGGGACAGGGGACGAGCAGTACTTC. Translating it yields CATSEGTGDEQYF.

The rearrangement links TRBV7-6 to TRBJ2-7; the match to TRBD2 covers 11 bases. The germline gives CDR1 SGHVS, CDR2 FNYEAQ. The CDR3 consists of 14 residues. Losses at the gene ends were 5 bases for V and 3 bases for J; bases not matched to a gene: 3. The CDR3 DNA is TGTGCCAGCAGCCCTAGCGGGGGGTACTACGAGCAGTACTTC. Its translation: CASSPSGGYYEQYF.

The CDR3, as DNA: TGTGCCAGCACCGGGACAGGGTTGGATAATTCACCCCTCCACTTT. Translating it yields CASTGTGLDNSPLHF. The chain is built from TRBV2 and TRBJ1-6, with 9 bases identical to TRBD1. There are 15 residues in the CDR3. The J segment lost 5 bases and the V segment lost 7 bases, leaving 6 bases of the junction unmatched. Germline V gene data show CDR1 as SNHLY and CDR2 as FYNNEI.

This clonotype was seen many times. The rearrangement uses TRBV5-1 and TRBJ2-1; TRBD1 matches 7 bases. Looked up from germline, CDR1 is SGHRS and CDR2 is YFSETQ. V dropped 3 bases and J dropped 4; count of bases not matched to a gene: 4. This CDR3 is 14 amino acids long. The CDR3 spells CASSSGQEYNEQFF. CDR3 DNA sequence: TGCGCCAGCAGCTCCGGACAGGAGTACAATGAGCAGTTCTTC.

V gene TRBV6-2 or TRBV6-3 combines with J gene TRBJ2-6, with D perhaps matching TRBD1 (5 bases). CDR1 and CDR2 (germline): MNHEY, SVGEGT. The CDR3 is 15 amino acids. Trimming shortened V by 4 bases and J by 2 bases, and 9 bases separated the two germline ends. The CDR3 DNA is TGTGCCAGCAGTTGGCAGGGCGCTGGGGCCAACGTCCTGACTTTC. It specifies CASSWQGAGANVLTF.

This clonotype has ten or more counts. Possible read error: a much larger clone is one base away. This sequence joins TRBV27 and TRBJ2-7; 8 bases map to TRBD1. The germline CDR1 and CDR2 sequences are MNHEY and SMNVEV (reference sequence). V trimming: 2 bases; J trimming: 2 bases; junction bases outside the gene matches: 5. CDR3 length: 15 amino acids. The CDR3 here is CASSLKGQEAYEQYF. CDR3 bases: TGTGCCAGCAGTTTAAAGGGACAGGAGGCCTACGAGCAGTACTTC.

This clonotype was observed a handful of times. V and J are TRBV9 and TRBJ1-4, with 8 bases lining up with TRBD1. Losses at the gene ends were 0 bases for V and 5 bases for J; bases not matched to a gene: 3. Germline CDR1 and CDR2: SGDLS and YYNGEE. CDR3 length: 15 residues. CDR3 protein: CASSVEGDRNEKLFF. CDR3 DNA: TGTGCCAGCAGCGTAGAAGGGGACAGGAATGAAAAACTGTTTTTT.

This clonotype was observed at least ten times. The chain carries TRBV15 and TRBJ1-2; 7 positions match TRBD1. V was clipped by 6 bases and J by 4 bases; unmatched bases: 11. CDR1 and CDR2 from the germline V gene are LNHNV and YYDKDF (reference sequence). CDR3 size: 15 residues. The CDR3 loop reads CATRKEGASIYGYTF. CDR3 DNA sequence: TGTGCCACCAGAAAAGAGGGGGCCAGCATCTATGGCTACACCTTC. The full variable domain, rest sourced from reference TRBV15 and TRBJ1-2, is DAMVIQNPRYQVTQFGKPVTLSCSQTLNHNVMYWYQQKSSQAPKLLFHYYDKDFNNEADTPDNFQSRRPNTSFCFLDIRSPGLGDTAMYLCATRKEGASIYGYTFGSGTRLTVV.